The clone carrying this T cell receptor (beta chain) was observed once. Trimming cost V 6 bases and J 7 bases; bases outside gene matches: 14. Germline V gives CDR1 MNHNY, CDR2 SVGAGI (reference sequence). The CDR3 has 16 amino acids. In the original workflow: For nucleated cells, counts were estimated from reference gene primer amplification. The protocol was immunoSEQ multiplex PCR, while the TCRdb copy is restricted to in-frame clones and leaves out a portion. For V, J and clone size, that table is used; D and trimming come from the DNA. The data contain under 300,000 clones, 65% to 85% of them seen just once; the ten biggest clones take up over 3%. This specimen comes from a study of blood T cell repertoires in COVID-19. Study-wide background: The United States, Italy and Spain were the sources of the acute and convalescent COVID-19 samples. PBMCs, B-cell-depleted T cells, or T cells were the source of the cDNA or gDNA that made up the material.

The chain recombines TRBV6-6 with TRBJ1-5; 8 bases align to TRBD1. Source material: peripheral blood. The receptor was derived from a woman in her forties with active or convalescent COVID-19. CDR3 coding DNA: TGTGCCAGCAGCCGATATATGGGACAGGCGGAACAGCCCCAGCATTTT. Translated: CASSRYMGQAEQPQHF.